A single sample is the source of the 28 T cell receptor beta chains below, sequenced in a study of shared clonotypes between healthy human individuals. The data were produced by immunoSEQ multiplex PCR, yet TCRdb's version contains in-frame clones alone and is incomplete. Of 2 million to 3 million clones in the sample, approximately 94% were seen once. Sample: naive CD4+ T cells from PBMCs. The sample's subset: CD45RA+ positively selected. The receptors were gathered from a man aged 18 to 30 in good health. Some clones in this sample may be carry-over from other donors' samples.

This clone turned up a few times. The sample has other DNA sequences that encode this CDR3 too. This rearrangement joins TRBV9 to TRBJ1-1; the D gene is possibly TRBD1 (5 bases). The CDR3 loop spans 13 amino acids. Germline CDR1 reads SGDLS; CDR2 reads YYNGEE. Trimming cost V 2 bases and J 1 base, with 6 bases left between them. The chain's CDR3 is CASSVQGNTEAFF. The CDR3 coding sequence is TGTGCCAGCAGCGTGCAGGGGAACACTGAAGCTTTCTTT.

J is TRBJ1-3 and V is TRBV7-2, with D uncertain. Germline V gene lookup returns CDR1 SGHTA and CDR2 FQGNSA. V dropped 4 bases and J dropped 9 bases, with 19 bases sitting between them. CDR3 size: 15 residues. The CDR3 protein is CASSSNPGLASTIYF. In DNA form, the CDR3 reads TGTGCCAGCAGCTCCAACCCCGGCCTGGCAAGCACCATATATTTT.

This chain uses TRBV5-6 with TRBJ1-4; D gene unclear. V was shortened by 1 base and J by 5 bases, with 12 bases between the two germline ends. From germline, CDR1 is SGHDT and CDR2 YYEEEE. The CDR3 totals 15 residues. As DNA, the CDR3 is TGTGCCAGCAGCTTGAACGATTTCCGAAATGAAAAACTGTTTTTT. It translates to CASSLNDFRNEKLFF.

V is TRBV19 and J is TRBJ1-2; the match to TRBD1 covers 8 bases. Trimming removed 10 bases from V and 3 bases from J; junction bases left unmatched: 7. This CDR3 is 13 amino acids long. Germline V gene lookup returns CDR1 LNHDA and CDR2 SQIVND (reference sequence). CDR3 DNA: TGTGCCACCCACAGGGGGACCCACTATGGCTACACCTTC. Residues: CATHRGTHYGYTF. Full variable domain (remainder filled in from reference TRBV19 and TRBJ1-2): DGGITQSPKYLFRKEGQNVTLSCEQNLNHDAMYWYRQDPGQGLRLIYYSQIVNDFQKGDIAEGYSVSREKKESFPLTVTSAQKNPTAFYLCATHRGTHYGYTFGSGTRLTVV.

The chain combines TRBV7-9 with TRBJ2-2; no clear D gene. This CDR3 region has 14 residues. Germline CDR1 and CDR2: SEHNR and FQNEAQ (reference sequence). V was pared by 7 bases and J by 3 bases, with 12 bases between. Here the CDR3 reads CASTPLLDTGELFF. DNA for the CDR3: TGTGCCAGCACCCCTTTATTAGACACCGGGGAGCTGTTTTTT.

The V and J genes are TRBV7-2 and TRBJ2-7; a weak D match, TRBD1 (5 bases). CDR3 length: 14 residues. Germline values: CDR1 SGHTA, CDR2 FQGNSA. V was shortened by 5 bases and J by 2 bases, with 13 bases between the two germline ends. CDR3 DNA: TGTGCCAGCAGCCGCACAGGAAAAACCTACGAGCAGTACTTC. Translated, it gives CASSRTGKTYEQYF.

This clone was observed once. Being one base from a much bigger clone, this may be a read error. This chain uses TRBV11-1 with TRBJ2-2; D is ambiguous. CDR3 length: 11 residues. Germline-derived CDR1 and CDR2 are SGHAT and FQDESV (reference sequence). The germline V and J ends were trimmed by 2 bases and 6 bases, with 1 base remaining between them. The CDR3 is CASSLPGELFF. The DNA of the CDR3 is TGTGCCAGCAGCTTACCCGGGGAGCTGTTTTTT.

This chain uses TRBV28 with TRBJ1-3; 11 bases fit TRBD1. CDR3 size: 14 residues. V was clipped by 8 bases and J by 4 bases; unmatched bases: 4. CDR1 and CDR2 from the germline V gene are MDHEN and SYDVKM. The CDR3, as DNA: TGTGCCAGCTATAGGACAGGGGGCGGAAACACCATATATTTT. Its protein is CASYRTGGGNTIYF. Supplemented by reference TRBV28 and TRBJ1-3, the full variable domain reads DVKVTQSSRYLVKRTGEKVFLECVQDMDHENMFWYRQDPGLGLRLIYFSYDVKMKEKGDIPEGYSVSREKKERFSLILESASTNQTSMYLCASYRTGGGNTIYFGEGSWLTVV.

The CDR3 DNA reads TGTGCCAGCAGTGCGGGAGTTTGGAGCAATCAGCCCCAGCATTTT. Residues: CASSAGVWSNQPQHF. This chain uses TRBV6-6 with TRBJ1-5; D unclear. The germline V gene has CDR1 MNHNY and CDR2 SVGAGI (reference sequence). This CDR3 spans 15 amino acids. V lost 5 bases and J lost 1, with 12 bases in between.

The V and J genes are TRBV7-2 and TRBJ2-3, with 13 bases matching TRBD2. Germline V gene sequence: CDR1 SGHTA, CDR2 FQGNSA. The CDR3 spans 15 residues. V gave up 4 bases and J gave up 4 bases; unmatched junction bases: 2. CDR3 nucleotides: TGTGCCAGCAGCTGGACTAGCGGGGGCCCAGATACGCAGTATTTT. Translation gives CASSWTSGGPDTQYF.

In its sample, this clone was seen once. CDR3 amino acids: CASSGGTANTGELFF. Written as DNA, the CDR3 is TGTGCCAGCAGCGGCGGGACAGCTAACACCGGGGAGCTGTTTTTT. The chain is built from TRBV5-6 and TRBJ2-2, with D possibly TRBD1 on 7 matching bases. The germline V and J ends were trimmed by 4 bases and 2 bases, with 12 bases remaining between them. CDR1 SGHDT and CDR2 YYEEEE come from the germline V gene. CDR3 size: 15 residues.

Points on this clone: At one of its ends the junction is not consistent with the germline gene, which may arise from a read error. Here the CDR3 DNA reads TGTGCCAGCAGTTACCTCGAGGGGAATTTGATCTTC. Its protein is CASSYLEGNLIF. J is TRBJ2-1 and V is TRBV6-5; D possibly uses TRBD1 or TRBD2 (5 bases each). Germline V gene sequence: CDR1 MNHEY, CDR2 SVGAGI. This CDR3 contains 12 residues.

The chain employs TRBV29-1 and TRBJ1-4, with D possibly TRBD1 on 5 matching bases. This CDR3 has 12 amino acids. Germline V gene sequence: CDR1 SQVTM, CDR2 ANQGSEA. Trimming left V 7 bases short and J 4 bases short, with 10 bases between. Written as DNA, the CDR3 is TGCAGCGCCCGGGGCCTTAATGAAAAACTGTTTTTT. Translation gives CSARGLNEKLFF.

The chain recombines TRBV6-5 with TRBJ1-5; 12 nucleotides line up with TRBD1. V lost 8 bases, J lost 5 bases, and 7 bases stayed unmatched. There are 15 residues in the CDR3. CDR1 and CDR2 from the germline V gene are MNHEY and SVGAGI. The chain's CDR3 is CASRDRGHADQPQHF. The CDR3 DNA follows: TGTGCCAGCCGGGACAGGGGGCATGCGGATCAGCCCCAGCATTTT.

V gene TRBV27 combines with J gene TRBJ2-7; D call uncertain. The V and J ends lost 6 bases and 2 bases respectively, with 8 bases between them. Germline CDR1 MNHEY, CDR2 SMNVEV (reference sequence). The CDR3 sequence is 12 residues long. CDR3 protein: CASRRNPYEQYF. In DNA, the CDR3 is TGTGCCAGCAGACGGAATCCCTACGAGCAGTACTTC.

The chain employs TRBV5-3 and TRBJ2-1, with a weak D call TRBD2 (6 bases). TRBV5-3 is assigned to the ORF class and has an uncertain function. The CDR3 contains 17 residues. Trimming cost V 0 bases and J 0 bases, with 13 bases left between them. The CDR3 DNA is TGTGCCAGAAGCTTGGTCCTAGCGCCTAGCTCCTACAATGAGCAGTTCTTC. Protein: CARSLVLAPSSYNEQFF.

This clone was recorded once. V usage is TRBV6-1 and J usage is TRBJ2-7; D assignment may be TRBD1 or TRBD2 (5 bases each). The germline V gene encodes CDR1 MNHNS and CDR2 SASEGT. Trimming pared 6 bases from V and 0 bases from J, leaving 15 bases between. The CDR3 has 15 amino acids. The CDR3 reads CASRDYRDGSYEQYF. In DNA form, the CDR3 reads TGTGCCAGCAGAGACTACCGGGACGGCTCCTACGAGCAGTACTTC.

The V gene is TRBV7-3, the J gene TRBJ2-7; 7 nucleotides match TRBD1. CDR1 SGHTA and CDR2 FQGTGA come from the germline V gene. V was pared by 4 bases and J by 3 bases, with 3 bases of the junction left unmatched. The CDR3 has 13 amino acids. The CDR3 bases are TGTGCCAGCAGCTGGGCAGGGGGCTACGAGCAGTACTTC. It encodes CASSWAGGYEQYF.

This clone came up once. The same CDR3 arises from other DNA sequences in this sample as well. The chain employs TRBV7-3 and TRBJ2-1, with 12 bases aligning to TRBD2. This CDR3 spans 14 amino acids. Germline V gene data show CDR1 as SGHTA and CDR2 as FQGTGA. The V and J ends lost 3 bases and 8 bases, in that order; junction bases with no gene match: 2. In DNA, the CDR3 is TGTGCCAGCAGCTTGACTAGCGGGAGTTATGAGCAGTTCTTC. It specifies CASSLTSGSYEQFF.

The rearrangement joins TRBV7-8 to TRBJ2-7; D gene uncertain. The CDR3 runs 11 residues. From germline, CDR1 is SGHVS and CDR2 FQNEAQ. Trimming left V 4 bases short and J 6 bases short, with 7 bases between. CDR3 nucleotide sequence: TGTGCCAGCAGCTCTAGAAGCGAGCAGTACTTC. Amino acids: CASSSRSEQYF.

The chain recombines TRBV5-1 with TRBJ1-1; TRBD1 might be the D (6 bases). The germline V and J ends were trimmed by 6 bases and 2 bases, with 17 bases remaining between them. Germline V CDR1 and CDR2: SGHRS, YFSETQ. This CDR3 is built from 15 residues. CDR3 DNA: TGCGCCAGCACCGACCGGGTAGGGGGTAACACTGAAGCTTTCTTT. It is translated as CASTDRVGGNTEAFF.

The chain recombines TRBV5-1 with TRBJ2-5; D not certain. Germline V gives CDR1 SGHRS, CDR2 YFSETQ. The CDR3 length is 15 residues. Trimming took off 2 bases at V and 2 bases at J, with 13 bases between the two ends. The chain's CDR3 is CASSFSTAHQETQYF. The DNA for the CDR3 is TGCGCCAGCAGCTTTAGTACAGCCCATCAAGAGACCCAGTACTTC.

This chain's CDR3 is CASSPGPRLINQPQHF. In DNA, the CDR3 is TGTGCCAGCAGTCCGGGACCCCGGTTGATCAATCAGCCCCAGCATTTT. The V gene is TRBV28, the J gene TRBJ1-5, with a weak D call TRBD1 (5 bases). The CDR3 runs to 16 residues. The ends were cut back, 5 bases at V and 3 bases at J, with 17 bases in the middle. Germline-derived CDR1 and CDR2 are MDHEN and SYDVKM. The full variable domain, with the rest looked up from reference TRBV28 and TRBJ1-5, is DVKVTQSSRYLVKRTGEKVFLECVQDMDHENMFWYRQDPGLGLRLIYFSYDVKMKEKGDIPEGYSVSREKKERFSLILESASTNQTSMYLCASSPGPRLINQPQHFGDGTRLSIL.

With respect to this clone: Other DNA sequences in this specimen translate into the identical CDR3. The V and J genes are TRBV9 and TRBJ2-7; 12 bases line up with TRBD2. Germline trimming cut 3 bases from V and 1 base from J; bases unmatched to any gene: 5. Germline V gives CDR1 SGDLS, CDR2 YYNGEE. This CDR3 has 16 amino acids. CDR3 nucleotides: TGTGCCAGCAGCGCATCCGGGACTAGCGGGTCCTACGAGCAGTACTTC. Its translation: CASSASGTSGSYEQYF. Full variable domain (outside the CDR3, taken from reference TRBV9 and TRBJ2-7): DSGVTQTPKHLITATGQRVTLRCSPRSGDLSVYWYQQSLDQGLQFLIQYYNGEERAKGNILERFSAQQFPDLHSELNLSSLELGDSALYFCASSASGTSGSYEQYFGPGTRLTVT.

The genes are TRBV4-1 and TRBJ2-1; 9 nucleotides align to TRBD1. Germline CDR1 and CDR2: MGHRA and YSYEKL. The ends lost 4 bases at V and 9 bases at J; junction bases unmatched: 10. CDR3 length: 15 amino acids. The CDR3 is CASSRGQGTVVEQFF. As DNA, the CDR3 is TGCGCCAGCAGCCGAGGACAGGGGACCGTTGTTGAGCAGTTCTTC.

This chain joins TRBV6-4 and TRBJ1-5; TRBD1 might be the D (6 bases). The CDR3 has 17 residues. Germline assignment: CDR1 MRHNA and CDR2 SNTAGT. Trimming took 5 bases from V and 0 from J, leaving 17 bases between them. The CDR3 DNA is TGTGCCAGCAGTCGACCTCAGGGGAGACCTAGCAATCAGCCCCAGCATTTT. Amino acids: CASSRPQGRPSNQPQHF.

The CDR3 here is CASGAGTGRMNIQYF. The CDR3 DNA is TGTGCCAGCGGTGCGGGGACAGGGAGGATGAACATTCAGTACTTC. J is TRBJ2-4 and V is TRBV19; 9 bases are shared with TRBD1. Trimming took 9 bases from V and 7 from J; bases not matched to a gene: 13. Germline V gene lookup returns CDR1 LNHDA and CDR2 SQIVND (reference sequence). CDR3 length: 15 amino acids.

The chain combines TRBV28 with TRBJ1-5; D remains ambiguous. CDR1 is MDHEN and CDR2 is SYDVKM in the germline V gene. The V and J ends lost 3 bases and 11 bases respectively, with 17 bases between them. There are 14 residues in the CDR3. The CDR3 protein is CASSFQSGLVSQHF. The DNA of the CDR3 is TGTGCCAGCAGTTTTCAGTCGGGTCTCGTGTCCCAGCATTTT. The complete variable domain, with remaining parts taken from reference TRBV28 and TRBJ1-5, reads DVKVTQSSRYLVKRTGEKVFLECVQDMDHENMFWYRQDPGLGLRLIYFSYDVKMKEKGDIPEGYSVSREKKERFSLILESASTNQTSMYLCASSFQSGLVSQHFGDGTRLSIL.